The clone carrying this T cell receptor beta chain was counted at least ten times. What it binds is not known. These data are taken from a study of CD8 T cells in ankylosing spondylitis. Study findings and constraints: Disease-linked clones reportedly showed significant enrichment in matched ankylosing spondylitis synovial fluid.

One entry per CDR3 protein, called by TCRdb with MiXCR from the 5' RACE reads. The table includes 180,000 or so distinct CDR3 sequences, approximately 10% detected once. The CDR3 extends over 16 amino acids. Germline CDR1 reads DFQATT; CDR2 reads SNEGSKA (reference sequence). Trimming shortened V by 3 bases and J by 2 bases, and 18 bases separated the two germline ends. Sequences were obtained from blood, either unsorted or a sorted T cell fraction (not recorded which). This chain uses TRBV20-1 with TRBJ2-3; D may be TRBD1 (7 bases). The source is a male donor with ankylosing spondylitis or in good health (not recorded which). CDR3: CSASAGGTVYTDTQYF. The CDR3 region has the DNA TGCAGTGCTAGTGCTGGCGGGACAGTCTACACAGATACGCAGTATTTT.